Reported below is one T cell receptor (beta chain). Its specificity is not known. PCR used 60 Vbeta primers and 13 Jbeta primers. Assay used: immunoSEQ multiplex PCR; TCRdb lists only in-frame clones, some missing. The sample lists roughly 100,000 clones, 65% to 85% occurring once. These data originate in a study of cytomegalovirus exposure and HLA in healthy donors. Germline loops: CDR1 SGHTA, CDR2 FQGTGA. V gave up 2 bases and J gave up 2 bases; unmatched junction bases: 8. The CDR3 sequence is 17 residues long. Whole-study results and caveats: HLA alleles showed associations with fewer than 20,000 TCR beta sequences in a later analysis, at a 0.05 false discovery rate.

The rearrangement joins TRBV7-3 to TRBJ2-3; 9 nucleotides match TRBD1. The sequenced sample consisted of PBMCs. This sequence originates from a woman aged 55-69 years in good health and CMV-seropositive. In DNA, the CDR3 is TGTGCCAGCAGCTTACGCGCGACAGGGGGATCCACAGATACGCAGTATTTT. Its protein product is CASSLRATGGSTDTQYF.